A selection of T cell receptor beta chains follows, all from one sample in a study of blood T cell repertoires in COVID-19. Sequencing used immunoSEQ multiplex PCR; TCRdb keeps in-frame clones, though not all of them. The sample holds approximately 220,000 clones; 88% are singletons and the top ten take 2.6%. The specimen sequenced was PBMCs or T cells enriched from blood (not recorded which). The source of these receptors is a young woman who had recovered from COVID-19. Each CDR3 is given with its conserved first and last residue. The D gene is left open where the match is weak. Clone size appears in some rows only: once, few, many, or a class for an expanded clone.

size	V	D	length	J	DNA	CDR3
NA	TRBV29-1	TRBD1	17	TRBJ1-5	TGCAGCGTTGCATTTTCGGACAGGGTCCCTAGCAATCAGCCCCAGCATTTT	CSVAFSDRVPSNQPQHF
NA	TRBV5-1	NA	11	TRBJ1-4	TGCGCCAGCAGCTATGGGGGGGAACTGTTTTTT	CASSYGGELFF
NA	TRBV2	TRBD1	15	TRBJ1-6	TGTGCCAGCAAACCAGGGGGCGATTCGGAATCACCCCTCCACTTT	CASKPGGDSESPLHF
NA	TRBV19	NA	16	TRBJ2-7	TGTGCCAGTAGTCAACAAGCAGGGCGAGTAGGCTACGAGCAGTACTTC	CASSQQAGRVGYEQYF
once	TRBV5-1	NA	16	TRBJ2-7	TGCGCCAGCAGCTTGTCAAAGGGGGAGTACTCCTACGAGCAGTACTTC	CASSLSKGEYSYEQYF
NA	TRBV7-8	TRBD1	13	TRBJ2-7	TGTGCCAGCACCTGGACAGGGGGGTACGAGCAGTACTTC	CASTWTGGYEQYF
NA	TRBV19	TRBD1	14	TRBJ1-2	TGTGCCAGTAGTGTCGGGACAGGCTTTTATGGCTACACCTTC	CASSVGTGFYGYTF
NA	TRBV7-2	TRBD1	15	TRBJ1-4	TGTGCCAGCAGCTTAGCGAGGGGGCGCAATGAAAAACTGTTTTTT	CASSLARGRNEKLFF
NA	TRBV6-1	TRBD1	16	TRBJ1-3	TGTGCCAGCAGTGAAGTCGGGACAGGGCCCGGAAACACCATATATTTT	CASSEVGTGPGNTIYF
NA	TRBV5-4	TRBD1	14	TRBJ2-7	TGTGCCAGCACCTTGGGACAGGGGAACTACGAGCAGTACTTC	CASTLGQGNYEQYF